This T cell receptor beta chain was recovered during a study of graft-versus-host responses after intestinal transplantation. Whole-study findings and limits: Individuals carrying graft-donor T cell macrochimerism showed high graft-versus-host to host-versus-graft clonal ratios in allografts. Among recipient marrow samples, GvH clones were found; some appeared first in ileum or blood.

CDR3 length: 16 residues. Germline V gene lookup returns CDR1 KGHSH and CDR2 LQKENI. Trimming took 5 bases from V and 7 from J, leaving 21 bases between them. The repertoire was sequenced with immunoSEQ multiplex PCR; TCRdb's copy has only in-frame clones and lacks some. The sample lists under 150,000 clones; approximately 94% were seen once. This clone showed up just once. Its specificity is not known. The chain carries TRBV18 and TRBJ2-4; tentative D call: TRBD1 (6 bases). This clonotype was sampled from a human donor who received an intestinal transplant. The material sequenced was unstimulated CD4+ T cells sorted from spleen or lymph node cells, taken before intestinal transplant. CDR3 residues: CASSTGTSSSGNIQYF. CDR3 nucleotides: TGTGCCAGCTCAACCGGGACATCCTCCTCAGGGAACATTCAGTACTTC.